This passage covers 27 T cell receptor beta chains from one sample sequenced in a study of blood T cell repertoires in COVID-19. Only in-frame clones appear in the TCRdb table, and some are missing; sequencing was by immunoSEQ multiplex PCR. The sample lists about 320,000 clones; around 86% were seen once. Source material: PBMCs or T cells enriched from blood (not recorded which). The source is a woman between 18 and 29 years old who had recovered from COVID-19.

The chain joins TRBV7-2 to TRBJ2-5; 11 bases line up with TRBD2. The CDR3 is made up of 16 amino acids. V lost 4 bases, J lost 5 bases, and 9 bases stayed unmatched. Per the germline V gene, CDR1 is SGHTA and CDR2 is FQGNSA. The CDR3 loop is CASSSLLAGVAETQYF. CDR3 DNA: TGTGCCAGCAGCTCTTTACTAGCGGGAGTAGCGGAGACCCAGTACTTC.

Written as DNA, the CDR3 is TGCGCCAGCAGCGTCACCCCTCCGGGACAGATGTACGAGCAGTACTTC. This codes for CASSVTPPGQMYEQYF. V and J are TRBV5-1 and TRBJ2-7, with TRBD1 matching 7 bases. Germline V gene data show CDR1 as SGHRS and CDR2 as YFSETQ. The CDR3 consists of 16 residues. The V gene end was trimmed by 4 bases and the J gene end by 4 bases; junction bases not matched to a gene: 14.

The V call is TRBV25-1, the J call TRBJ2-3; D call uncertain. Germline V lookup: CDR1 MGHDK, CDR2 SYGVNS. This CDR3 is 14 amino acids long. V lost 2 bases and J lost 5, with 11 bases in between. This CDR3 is CASSEQAPGDTQYF. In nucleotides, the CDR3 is TGTGCCAGCAGTGAACAGGCTCCCGGAGATACGCAGTATTTT.

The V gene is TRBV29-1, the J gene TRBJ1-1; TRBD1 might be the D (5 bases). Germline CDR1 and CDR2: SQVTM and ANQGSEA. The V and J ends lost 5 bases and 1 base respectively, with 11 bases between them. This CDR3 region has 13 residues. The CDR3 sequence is CSVMTVTNTEAFF. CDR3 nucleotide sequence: TGCAGCGTTATGACAGTAACGAACACTGAAGCTTTCTTT.

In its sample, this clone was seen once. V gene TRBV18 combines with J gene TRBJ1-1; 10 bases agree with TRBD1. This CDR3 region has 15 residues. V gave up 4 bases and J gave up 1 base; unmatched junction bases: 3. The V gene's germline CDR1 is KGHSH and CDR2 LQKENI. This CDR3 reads CASSQGTGANTEAFF. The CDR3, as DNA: TGTGCCAGCTCACAAGGGACAGGGGCGAACACTGAAGCTTTCTTT.

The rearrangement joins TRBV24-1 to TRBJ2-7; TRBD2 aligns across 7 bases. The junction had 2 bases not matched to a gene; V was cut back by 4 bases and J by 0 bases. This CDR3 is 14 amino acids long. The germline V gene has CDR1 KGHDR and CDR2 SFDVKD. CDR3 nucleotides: TGTGCCACCAGTGAGGGGGACTACTCCTACGAGCAGTACTTC. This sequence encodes CATSEGDYSYEQYF.

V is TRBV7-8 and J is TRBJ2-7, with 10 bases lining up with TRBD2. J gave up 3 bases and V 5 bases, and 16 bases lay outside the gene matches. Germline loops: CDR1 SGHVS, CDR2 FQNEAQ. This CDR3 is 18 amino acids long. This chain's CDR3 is CASSASGRASDSNYEQYF. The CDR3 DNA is TGTGCCAGCAGCGCGAGCGGGAGGGCCTCGGATTCCAACTACGAGCAGTACTTC.

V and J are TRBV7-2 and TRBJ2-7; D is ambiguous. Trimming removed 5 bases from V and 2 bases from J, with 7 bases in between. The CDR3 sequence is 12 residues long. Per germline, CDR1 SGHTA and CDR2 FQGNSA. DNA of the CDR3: TGTGCCAGCAGCCCGACAACCTACGAGCAGTACTTC. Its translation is CASSPTTYEQYF.

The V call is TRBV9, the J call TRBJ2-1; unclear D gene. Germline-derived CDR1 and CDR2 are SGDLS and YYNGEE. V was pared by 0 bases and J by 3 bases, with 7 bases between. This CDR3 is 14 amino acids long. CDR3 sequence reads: CASSVDGYYNEQFF. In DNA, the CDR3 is TGTGCCAGCAGCGTAGACGGTTACTACAATGAGCAGTTCTTC.

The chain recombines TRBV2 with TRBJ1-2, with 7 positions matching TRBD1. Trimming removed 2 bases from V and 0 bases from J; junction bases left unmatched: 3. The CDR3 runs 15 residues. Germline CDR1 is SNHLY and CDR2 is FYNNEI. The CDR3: CASSENRGTNYGYTF. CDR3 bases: TGTGCCAGCAGTGAAAACAGGGGAACTAACTATGGCTACACCTTC.

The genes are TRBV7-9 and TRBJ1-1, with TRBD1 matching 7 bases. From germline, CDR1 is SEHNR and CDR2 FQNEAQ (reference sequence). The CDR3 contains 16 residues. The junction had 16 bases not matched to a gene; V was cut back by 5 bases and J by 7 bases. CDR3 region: CASSLGQISLENEAFF. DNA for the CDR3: TGTGCCAGCAGCCTGGGACAGATCTCCCTGGAAAATGAAGCTTTCTTT.

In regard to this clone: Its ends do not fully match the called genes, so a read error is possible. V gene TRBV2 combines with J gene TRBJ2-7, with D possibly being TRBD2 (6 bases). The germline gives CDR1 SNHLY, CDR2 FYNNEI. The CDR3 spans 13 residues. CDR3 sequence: CASGEEGYYEQYF. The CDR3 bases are TGTGCCAGCGGTGAGGAGGGCTACTACGAGCAGTACTTC.

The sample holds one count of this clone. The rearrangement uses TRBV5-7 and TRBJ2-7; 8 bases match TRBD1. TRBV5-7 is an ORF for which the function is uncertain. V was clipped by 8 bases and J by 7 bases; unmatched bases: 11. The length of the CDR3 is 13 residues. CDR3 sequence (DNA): TGTGCCAGGACACCCAGGGGGCGGCGGGAGCAGTACTTC. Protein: CARTPRGRREQYF.

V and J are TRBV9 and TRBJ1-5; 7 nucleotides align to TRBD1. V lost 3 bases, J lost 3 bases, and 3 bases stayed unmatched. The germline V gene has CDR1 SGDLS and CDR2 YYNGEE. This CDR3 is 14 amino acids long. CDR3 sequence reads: CASSGGTANQPQHF. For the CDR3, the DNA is TGTGCCAGCAGCGGGGGGACAGCCAATCAGCCCCAGCATTTT.

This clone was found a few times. The CDR3 coding sequence is TGTGCCAGCAGCTTGGCCGGGGGGGGTAAAAACTATGGCTACACCTTC. This sequence encodes CASSLAGGGKNYGYTF. This chain links TRBV5-4 with TRBJ1-2, with D perhaps matching TRBD1 (5 bases). Germline V CDR1 and CDR2: SGHNT, YYREEE (reference sequence). The V end lost 0 bases, the J end lost 2 bases, and 14 bases lay between the germline ends. The CDR3 has 16 amino acids.

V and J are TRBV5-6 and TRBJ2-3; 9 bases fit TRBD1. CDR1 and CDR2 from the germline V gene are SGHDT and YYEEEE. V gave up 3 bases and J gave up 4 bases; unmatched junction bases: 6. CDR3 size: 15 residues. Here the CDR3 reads CASSSGQGGSDTQYF. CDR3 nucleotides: TGTGCCAGCAGCTCGGGACAGGGTGGATCAGATACGCAGTATTTT.

CDR3 nucleotides: TGTGCCAGCAGCTTCGCCCCCCGGGATGAAGCTTTCTTT. This codes for CASSFAPRDEAFF. This chain connects TRBV11-2 to TRBJ1-1; D call uncertain. V was shortened by 3 bases and J by 7 bases, with 12 bases between the two germline ends. The germline CDR1 and CDR2 sequences are SGHAT and FQNNGV. The CDR3 is made up of 13 amino acids.

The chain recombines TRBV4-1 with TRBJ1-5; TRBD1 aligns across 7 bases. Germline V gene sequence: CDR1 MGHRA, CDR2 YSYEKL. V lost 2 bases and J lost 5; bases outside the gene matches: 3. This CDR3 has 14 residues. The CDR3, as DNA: TGCGCCAGCAGCCAACCGGGACAGTATCAGCCCCAGCATTTT. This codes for CASSQPGQYQPQHF.

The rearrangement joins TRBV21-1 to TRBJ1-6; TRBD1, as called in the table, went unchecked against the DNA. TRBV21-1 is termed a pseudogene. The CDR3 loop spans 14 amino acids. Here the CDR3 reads CASSRQGWNSPLHF. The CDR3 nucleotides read TGTGCCAGCAGCCGACAGGGGTGGAATTCACCCCTCCACTTT.

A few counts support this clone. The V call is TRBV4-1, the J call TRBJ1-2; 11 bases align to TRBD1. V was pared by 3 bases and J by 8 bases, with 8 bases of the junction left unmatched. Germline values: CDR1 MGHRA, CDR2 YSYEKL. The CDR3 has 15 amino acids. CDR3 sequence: CASSHEGQGVGGYTF. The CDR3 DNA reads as TGCGCCAGCAGCCACGAGGGACAGGGGGTAGGGGGCTACACCTTC.

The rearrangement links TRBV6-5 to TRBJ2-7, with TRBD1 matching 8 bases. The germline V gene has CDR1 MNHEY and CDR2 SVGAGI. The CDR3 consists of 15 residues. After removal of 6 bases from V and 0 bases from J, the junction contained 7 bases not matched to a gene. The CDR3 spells CASSHQGATSYEQYF. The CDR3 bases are TGTGCCAGCAGCCACCAGGGGGCCACCTCCTACGAGCAGTACTTC.

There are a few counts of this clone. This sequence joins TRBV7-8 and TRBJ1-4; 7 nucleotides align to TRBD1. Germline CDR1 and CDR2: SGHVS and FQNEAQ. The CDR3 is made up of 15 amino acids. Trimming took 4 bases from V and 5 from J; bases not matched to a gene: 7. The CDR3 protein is CASSSGQARNEKLFF. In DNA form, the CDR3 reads TGTGCCAGCAGCTCAGGACAGGCCCGGAATGAAAAACTGTTTTTT. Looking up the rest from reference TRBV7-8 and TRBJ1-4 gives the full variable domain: GAGVSQSPRYKVAKRGQDVALRCDPISGHVSLFWYQQALGQGPEFLTYFQNEAQLDKSGLPSDRFFAERPEGSVSTLKIQRTQQEDSAVYLCASSSGQARNEKLFFGSGTQLSVL.

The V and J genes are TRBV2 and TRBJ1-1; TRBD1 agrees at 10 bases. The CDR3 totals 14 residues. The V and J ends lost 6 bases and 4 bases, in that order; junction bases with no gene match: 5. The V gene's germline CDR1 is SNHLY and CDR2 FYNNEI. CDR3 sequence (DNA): TGTGCCAGCAGGGGACAGGGGACCCTCACTGAAGCTTTCTTT. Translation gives CASRGQGTLTEAFF.

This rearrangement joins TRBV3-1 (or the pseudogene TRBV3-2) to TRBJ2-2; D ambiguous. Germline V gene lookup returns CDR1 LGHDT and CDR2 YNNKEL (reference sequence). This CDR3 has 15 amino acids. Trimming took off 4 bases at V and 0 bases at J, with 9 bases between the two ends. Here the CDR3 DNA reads TGTGCCAGCAGCCTCCCCTATCCGAACACCGGGGAGCTGTTTTTT. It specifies CASSLPYPNTGELFF.

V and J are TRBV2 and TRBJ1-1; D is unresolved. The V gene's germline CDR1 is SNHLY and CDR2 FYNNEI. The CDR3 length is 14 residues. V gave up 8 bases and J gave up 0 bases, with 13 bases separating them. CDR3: CASVKRGMNTEAFF. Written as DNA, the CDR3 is TGTGCCAGCGTCAAACGGGGAATGAACACTGAAGCTTTCTTT.

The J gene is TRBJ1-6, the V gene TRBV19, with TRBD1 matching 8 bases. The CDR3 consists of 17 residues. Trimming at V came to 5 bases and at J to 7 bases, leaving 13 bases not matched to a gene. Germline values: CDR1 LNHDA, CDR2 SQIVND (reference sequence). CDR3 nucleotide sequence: TGTGCCAGTAGTTCAATCCAGGGGGCGAAATGGAATTCACCCCTCCACTTT. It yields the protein CASSSIQGAKWNSPLHF.

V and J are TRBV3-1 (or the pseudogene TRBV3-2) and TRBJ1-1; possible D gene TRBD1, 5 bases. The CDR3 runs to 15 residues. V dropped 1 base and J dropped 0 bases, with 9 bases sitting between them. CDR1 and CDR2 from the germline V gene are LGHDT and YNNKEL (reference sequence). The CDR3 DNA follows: TGTGCCAGCAGCCAAGGAAGGACATTGAACACTGAAGCTTTCTTT. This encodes CASSQGRTLNTEAFF.